This TCR beta chain was sequenced in a study of blood T cell repertoires in COVID-19. Across the study: Spain, Italy and the United States supplied samples that represented acute and convalescent COVID-19. Sample material is recorded as cDNA or gDNA derived from T cells, B-cell-depleted T cells, or PBMCs.

Germline loops: CDR1 LNHDA, CDR2 SQIVND (reference sequence). The V segment lost 7 bases and the J segment 5 bases; nucleotides outside the gene matches: 5. The CDR3 consists of 14 residues. In the original processing: Estimation of nucleated cell counts relied on the amplification of reference gene primers. This table comes from immunoSEQ multiplex PCR, and its TCRdb copy is limited to in-frame clones, with some not included. V, J and clone size derive from that table, while D and trimming were established from the DNA sequence. This sample carries about 94,000 clones, roughly 74% of them seen once, and the ten largest clones take roughly 6%. While infection was still active, Seattle patients were enrolled and then followed longitudinally.

The sequence derives from an older man with COVID-19, enrolled during active disease. The sequenced material came from peripheral blood. The genes are TRBV19 and TRBJ1-1; the match to TRBD1 covers 12 bases. DNA of the CDR3: TGTGCCAGTACCTCGGGACAGGGGGCGACTGAAGCTTTCTTT. Translating gives CASTSGQGATEAFF.